The 26 T cell receptor beta chains presented below share a single source sample, sequenced in a study of blood T cells in healthy people across ages. The second PCR ran roughly 6 to 11 cycles with a sample-barcoded 5' primer and J-beta primers. MiXCR was run by TCRdb on the 5' RACE reads, yielding one entry per CDR3 protein. The data show some 1,000,000 distinct CDR3 sequences, less than 25% seen once. The data were also submitted as part of a second study, on T cells of mothers and their children.

Sequencing was carried out using blood. These receptors were collected from a girl aged 2-10 years in good health.

As DNA, the CDR3 is TGTGCCAGCAGCTTAGACCAACCGGGACTAGCGGGGACAATCGGCGGGGAGACCCAGTACTTC. Translating it yields CASSLDQPGLAGTIGGETQYF. The chain joins TRBV11-2 to TRBJ2-5; 13 bases align to TRBD2. Germline V gives CDR1 SGHAT, CDR2 FQNNGV. The ends lost 0 bases at V and 5 bases at J; junction bases unmatched: 18. The CDR3 loop spans 21 amino acids.

Comments on this clonotype: The junction departs from the called germline gene at one end, perhaps through a read error. V is TRBV20-1 and J is TRBJ2-7; TRBD1 aligns across 8 bases. The CDR3 is 15 amino acids. CDR1 is DFQATT and CDR2 is SNEGSKA in the germline V gene (reference sequence). In nucleotides, the CDR3 is TGCAGTGCTAGAGAGAGGACAGGGCCCCTCTACGAGCAGTGCTTC. It codes for CSARERTGPLYEQCF.

J is TRBJ2-5 and V is TRBV6-1; 13 nucleotides match TRBD2. V lost 10 bases to trimming and J lost 1 base; unmatched junction nucleotides: 9. This CDR3 comprises 16 residues. Germline CDR1 MNHNS, CDR2 SASEGT. The CDR3: CATQTSGGAFQETQYF. The CDR3 coding sequence is TGTGCCACCCAAACTAGCGGGGGGGCCTTCCAAGAGACCCAGTACTTC.

This clonotype was found a few times. V is TRBV28 and J is TRBJ2-7; the D is unclear. V lost 1 base and J 6 bases, leaving 10 bases between the germline ends. The length of the CDR3 is 13 residues. The germline gives CDR1 MDHEN, CDR2 SYDVKM. CDR3 sequence reads: CASSLFARTEQYF. The DNA for the CDR3 is TGTGCCAGCAGTTTATTTGCTAGGACCGAGCAGTACTTC.

The chain joins TRBV29-1 to TRBJ2-5; D perhaps matches TRBD2 (6 bases). CDR1 and CDR2 from the germline V gene are SQVTM and ANQGSEA. V was trimmed by 0 bases and J by 5 bases, leaving 19 bases between them. CDR3 length: 16 amino acids. This CDR3 reads CSVEDPVKGGWETQYF. In DNA, the CDR3 is TGCAGCGTTGAAGATCCCGTAAAGGGAGGTTGGGAGACCCAGTACTTC.

The chain carries TRBV4-2 and TRBJ1-2, with 9 nucleotides matching TRBD1. J was trimmed by 2 bases and V by 1 base; bases with no gene match: 2. This CDR3 comprises 15 residues. Germline loops: CDR1 LGHNA, CDR2 YNFKEQ. CDR3 in amino acids: CASSQGDRDNYGYTF. In nucleotides, the CDR3 is TGTGCCAGCAGCCAAGGGGACAGGGACAACTATGGCTACACCTTC.

This chain links TRBV14 with TRBJ2-1; D may be TRBD2 (5 bases). Germline V CDR1 and CDR2: SGHDN, FVKESK. Trimming left V 6 bases short and J 5 bases short, with 11 bases between. This CDR3 is built from 13 residues. The CDR3 nucleotides read TGTGCCAGCAGGAGAGACGGGGACAATGAGCAGTTCTTC. It codes for CASRRDGDNEQFF.

The table lists this clonotype with a few counts. The rearrangement joins TRBV11-2 to TRBJ2-5, with unresolved D. The J call is doubtful: the DNA matches TRBJ2-7 better. CDR1 and CDR2 from the germline V gene are SGHAT and FQNNGV. This CDR3 spans 13 amino acids. The CDR3 coding sequence is TGTGCCAGCAGCCCAGCAAATAGATTCGAGCAGTACTTC. Its translation: CASSPANRFEQYF.

The chain uses TRBV11-2 and TRBJ1-1, with D possibly matching TRBD1 (5 bases). In germline, CDR1 is SGHAT, CDR2 FQNNGV. The CDR3 has 16 residues. V lost 1 base to trimming and J lost 5 bases, with 17 bases between them. The CDR3 region is CASSLGFRGGKTEAFF. In DNA form, the CDR3 reads TGTGCCAGCAGCTTAGGCTTTCGGGGGGGGAAAACTGAAGCTTTCTTT.

V is TRBV29-1 and J is TRBJ1-4; no firm D call. The germline V and J ends were trimmed by 4 bases and 10 bases, with 16 bases remaining between them. The CDR3 runs to 13 residues. Germline V gives CDR1 SQVTM, CDR2 ANQGSEA. This CDR3 reads CSVVTVNSPKLFF. CDR3 sequence (DNA): TGCAGCGTTGTAACAGTCAACTCTCCAAAACTGTTTTTT.

J is TRBJ2-7 and V is TRBV12-3 or TRBV12-4, with TRBD2 as a possible D gene (5 bases). The CDR3 sequence is 12 residues long. V was clipped by 8 bases and J by 7 bases, with 15 bases between them. CDR3 nucleotide sequence: TGTGCCAGCGAGGCCCCGCCGGGGGAGCAGTACTTC. Translated: CASEAPPGEQYF.

The chain employs TRBV29-1 and TRBJ2-6; 7 nucleotides line up with TRBD1. V was pared by 3 bases and J by 0 bases, with 5 bases of the junction left unmatched. CDR1 is SQVTM, CDR2 ANQGSEA, per germline. CDR3 length: 16 residues. The CDR3 loop reads CSVEGDSYSGANVLTF. The CDR3 coding sequence is TGCAGCGTTGAGGGGGACAGTTACTCTGGGGCCAACGTCCTGACTTTC.

This clonotype was observed at least ten times. The chain links TRBV12-3 or TRBV12-4 to TRBJ2-2; D call uncertain. Trimming pared 4 bases from V and 6 bases from J, leaving 9 bases between. This CDR3 comprises 13 residues. This CDR3 is CASSSYEAGELFF. CDR3 DNA: TGTGCCAGCAGTTCCTATGAGGCCGGGGAGCTGTTTTTT.

J is TRBJ2-2 and V is TRBV6-5; D remains ambiguous. CDR3 length: 14 amino acids. Between the trimmed V and J ends, which lost 8 bases and 3 bases, there was a span of 13 bases. Germline V gives CDR1 MNHEY, CDR2 SVGAGI. The CDR3 spells CASSPGLYTGELFF. DNA for the CDR3: TGTGCCAGCTCGCCAGGCCTTTACACCGGGGAGCTGTTTTTT.

V and J are TRBV20-1 and TRBJ1-5; a possible D gene is TRBD1 (5 bases). CDR1 and CDR2 (germline): DFQATT, SNEGSKA (reference sequence). V lost 1 base to trimming and J lost 6 bases, with 10 bases between them. The CDR3 spans 13 residues. The chain's CDR3 is CSARAQGGQPQHF. CDR3 nucleotide sequence: TGCAGTGCTAGAGCTCAGGGTGGTCAGCCCCAGCATTTT.

The V call is TRBV7-9, the J call TRBJ2-3, with a weak D call TRBD2 (6 bases). The CDR3 is 16 residues long. CDR1 is SEHNR and CDR2 is FQNEAQ in the germline V gene (reference sequence). Trimming removed 4 bases at V and 5 bases at J, with 19 bases between. The CDR3 DNA is TGTGCCAGCAGCTCCTTGGAGGGCCAAGTCGGAGATACGCAGTATTTT. Its protein product is CASSSLEGQVGDTQYF.

The chain links TRBV10-3 to TRBJ2-5, with a possible D match to TRBD1 (6 bases). V lost 4 bases to trimming and J lost 5 bases, with 8 bases between them. The CDR3 runs to 12 residues. Germline CDR1 is ENHRY and CDR2 is SYGVKD. CDR3 in DNA: TGTGCCATCAGTGGTCAGGGGGAGACCCAGTACTTC. It translates to CAISGQGETQYF.

This clonotype was detected only a few times. The chain is built from TRBV6-2 or TRBV6-3 and TRBJ1-1, with TRBD1 matching 8 bases. The trim removed 0 bases at V and 7 bases at J, leaving 1 base unmatched. The length of the CDR3 is 13 residues. Germline assignment: CDR1 MNHEY and CDR2 SVGEGT. The CDR3 here is CASSYSQGVEAFF. As DNA, the CDR3 is TGTGCCAGCAGTTACTCACAGGGGGTTGAAGCTTTCTTT.

This clonotype appeared a few times. The chain combines TRBV20-1 with TRBJ2-3; D is tentatively TRBD1 or TRBD2 (5 bases each). This CDR3 is built from 16 residues. The germline V gene has CDR1 DFQATT and CDR2 SNEGSKA (reference sequence). Trimming cost V 0 bases and J 6 bases, with 19 bases left between them. The CDR3 region has the DNA TGCAGTGCTAGAGATCCGGGGCGTATGGGTTTGGATACGCAGTATTTT. It translates to CSARDPGRMGLDTQYF.

For the CDR3, the DNA is TGTGCCAGCAGTGAACAGGGATTGGGTAATGAAAAACTGTTTTTT. Translation: CASSEQGLGNEKLFF. The V and J genes are TRBV6-5 and TRBJ1-4; TRBD1 is a possible D gene (6 bases). In germline, CDR1 is MNHEY, CDR2 SVGAGI. Trimming took off 5 bases at V and 4 bases at J, with 14 bases between the two ends. The CDR3 consists of 15 residues.

The chain has TRBV7-3 and TRBJ2-1; TRBD2 aligns across 13 bases. CDR1 and CDR2 from the germline V gene are SGHTA and FQGTGA. This CDR3 has 17 amino acids. J was trimmed by 4 bases and V by 5 bases; bases with no gene match: 8. CDR3 nucleotides: TGTGCCAGCAGCCCCAGGACTAGCGGGGGACCATACAATGAGCAGTTCTTC. Translated, it gives CASSPRTSGGPYNEQFF.

The chain links TRBV5-1 to TRBJ2-5; D is possibly TRBD1 (5 bases). Germline CDR1 is SGHRS and CDR2 is YFSETQ. The V gene lost 4 bases and the J gene lost 7 bases, with 20 bases spanning the gap. The CDR3 length is 15 residues. CDR3 protein: CASSPLSDSAPTQYF. CDR3 DNA sequence: TGCGCCAGCAGCCCTCTAAGCGACAGCGCACCGACCCAGTACTTC.

The CDR3 here is CASSLYLAPHNEQFF. The CDR3 bases are TGCGCCAGCAGCCTATACCTAGCGCCGCACAATGAGCAGTTCTTC. The genes are TRBV4-3 and TRBJ2-1; TRBD2 might be the D (6 bases). CDR3 length: 15 residues. The V gene's germline CDR1 is LGHNA and CDR2 YSLEER. Trimming shortened V by 4 bases and J by 5 bases, and 15 bases separated the two germline ends.

The chain employs TRBV12-3 or TRBV12-4 and TRBJ1-2, with 8 positions matching TRBD1. The V and J ends lost 3 bases and 8 bases, in that order; junction bases with no gene match: 14. This CDR3 contains 16 residues. The CDR3 bases are TGTGCCAGCAGTTTCTTCGGGACAGGAGGGTTTCGGGGCTACACCTTC. Amino acid sequence: CASSFFGTGGFRGYTF.

This chain uses TRBV25-1 with TRBJ2-3, with TRBD2 identical over 7 bases. The CDR3 extends over 17 amino acids. Germline V lookup: CDR1 MGHDK, CDR2 SYGVNS. V was clipped by 2 bases and J by 2 bases; unmatched bases: 10. CDR3 loop: CASSEASGVPFTDTQYF. DNA of the CDR3: TGTGCCAGCAGTGAAGCAAGCGGGGTCCCTTTCACAGATACGCAGTATTTT.

This clonotype came up many times. The V gene is TRBV5-1, the J gene TRBJ2-3; perhaps TRBD1 as D (5 bases). This CDR3 comprises 15 residues. Germline V gene data show CDR1 as SGHRS and CDR2 as YFSETQ. V lost 1 base to trimming and J lost 2 bases, with 11 bases between them. In DNA form, the CDR3 reads TGCGCCAGCAGCTTGAGGGCAGGGCTCACAGATACGCAGTATTTT. This codes for CASSLRAGLTDTQYF.